This TCR beta chain comes out of a study of blood T cells in healthy people across ages. Together with a sample-barcoded 5' primer, a J-beta primer mix was included in a second PCR lasting 7 to 11 cycles. TCRdb itself ran the 5' RACE reads through MiXCR, one entry per CDR3 protein. The sample shows some 1 million distinct CDR3 sequences, 45% of them seen only once. The CDR3 runs to 17 residues. The germline gives CDR1 MNHEY, CDR2 SMNVEV (reference sequence). The trim removed 3 bases at V and 3 bases at J, leaving 13 bases unmatched. V and J are TRBV27 and TRBJ2-7, with 8 bases aligning to TRBD2. The sequencing sample was made of blood. The TCR was taken from a woman aged 60-75 years in good health. CDR3 DNA: TGTGCCAGCAGTTTTCGCCCCCTTCCGGGAGGGGTCTACGAGCAGTACTTC. As protein: CASSFRPLPGGVYEQYF.